A single sample is the source of the 16 T cell receptor beta chains below, sequenced in a study of beta chain features in type 1 diabetes (dated by TCRdb to between 2017 and 2018). Library preparation used the immunoSEQ multiplex PCR assay. The High Capacity cDNA Reverse Transcription Kit was used to reverse transcribe all of the isolated RNA, meaning that expressed TCRB transcripts were what got sequenced. In TCRdb, the immuneACCESS table is reduced to in-frame sequences with V and J assigned. These tables do not hold every clone; where another copy was compared, an unresolved V gene accounts for under half, and the others remain unexplained. A total of 250,000 to 300,000 clones appear in this sample, approximately 14% of them only once. The leading ten clones occupy roughly 0.018% of the sample. Overall study outcomes, separate from this receptor: A moderate but significant shortening of TCRB CDR3 length was observed in type 1 diabetes patients in all four CD4+ subsets.

No antigens are known for them. Material for sequencing was naive CD4+ T cells from blood. The cell subset or site label here, explained by the study, means: true naive CD4+ T cells. The receptors stem from a man under 40 with type 1 diabetes.

This clone was recorded a few times. This chain connects TRBV6-6 to TRBJ2-5, with 14 bases identical to TRBD2. The germline CDR1 and CDR2 sequences are MNHNY and SVGAGI (reference sequence). CDR3 length equals 16 residues. J lost 5 bases, V lost 4 bases, and 6 bases had no gene match. The CDR3 bases are TGTGCCAGCAGTTTACGGAGACTAGCGGGAGGGGAGACCCAGTACTTC. Translation: CASSLRRLAGGETQYF.

The chain has TRBV2 and TRBJ1-4; TRBD1 matches 7 bases. The CDR3 totals 14 residues. Germline loops: CDR1 SNHLY, CDR2 FYNNEI. V shed 3 bases, J shed 6 bases, and the junction held 4 bases outside the gene matches. The chain's CDR3 is CASSDGQGDEKLFF. In DNA, the CDR3 is TGTGCCAGCAGTGACGGTCAGGGGGATGAAAAACTGTTTTTT.

This clone was observed a handful of times. This chain connects TRBV28 to TRBJ2-5; TRBD2 matches 8 bases. The ends lost 0 bases at V and 3 bases at J; junction bases unmatched: 3. Germline-derived CDR1 and CDR2 are MDHEN and SYDVKM. The CDR3 is 15 amino acids. The CDR3 DNA is TGTGCCAGCAGTTTATGGGGAGCGGGAGAAGAGACCCAGTACTTC. It codes for CASSLWGAGEETQYF.

This clone was seen only a few times. At the DNA level, this CDR3 is encoded by other sequences in the same sample as well. This chain connects TRBV5-1 to TRBJ2-1; 15 bases map to TRBD2. This CDR3 has 15 amino acids. From germline, CDR1 is SGHRS and CDR2 YFSETQ. V was pared by 4 bases and J by 7 bases, with 3 bases of the junction left unmatched. The CDR3 DNA reads TGCGCCAGCAGCCTAGGACTAGCGGGAGGGAATGAGCAGTTCTTC. It yields the protein CASSLGLAGGNEQFF.

In this sample, this clone turned up a few times. V and J are TRBV10-3 and TRBJ2-2, with 8 bases matching TRBD2. The CDR3 has 13 amino acids. Germline lookup yields CDR1 ENHRY and CDR2 SYGVKD. V was clipped by 6 bases and J by 7 bases; unmatched bases: 4. The CDR3 DNA follows: TGTGCCATCAGGAGCGGGAGCGGCGGGGAGCTGTTTTTT. The encoded protein is CAIRSGSGGELFF.

The chain couples TRBV19 to TRBJ2-3; 7 bases agree with TRBD1. The CDR3 extends over 14 amino acids. V dropped 4 bases and J dropped 2; count of bases not matched to a gene: 3. In germline, CDR1 is LNHDA, CDR2 SQIVND (reference sequence). This chain's CDR3 is CASSRGQYTDTQYF. The CDR3 coding sequence is TGTGCCAGTAGTAGGGGACAGTACACAGATACGCAGTATTTT.

This clone was observed a handful of times. The chain joins TRBV28 to TRBJ2-7; TRBD2 matches 13 bases. Germline values: CDR1 MDHEN, CDR2 SYDVKM. After removal of 0 bases from V and 3 bases from J, the junction contained 2 bases not matched to a gene. The CDR3 loop spans 16 amino acids. CDR3 amino acids: CASSLWGTSGVYEQYF. The CDR3 bases are TGTGCCAGCAGTTTATGGGGGACTAGCGGGGTCTACGAGCAGTACTTC.

This CDR3 reads CASSLGLARNYNEQFF. As DNA, the CDR3 is TGCGCCAGCAGCTTGGGACTAGCCAGAAACTACAATGAGCAGTTCTTC. This rearrangement joins TRBV5-1 to TRBJ2-1; 7 bases align to TRBD2. The V segment lost 0 bases and the J segment 3 bases; nucleotides outside the gene matches: 6. CDR1 SGHRS and CDR2 YFSETQ come from the germline V gene. The CDR3 has 16 residues.

This clone was counted ten times or more. V gene TRBV30 combines with J gene TRBJ2-4; weak D call: TRBD2 (5 bases). The CDR3 has 14 residues. Deletions cut 3 bases from V and 3 bases from J, with 12 bases between. Germline CDR1 GTSNPN, CDR2 SVGIG (reference sequence). The CDR3 reads CAWRPGSLKNIQYF. CDR3 sequence (DNA): TGTGCCTGGAGGCCTGGGAGCCTCAAAAACATTCAGTACTTC.

The sample holds a few counts of this clone. The chain recombines TRBV7-8 with TRBJ2-5; the match to TRBD1 covers 7 bases. Trimming at V came to 3 bases and at J to 4 bases, leaving 5 bases not matched to a gene. Germline V lookup: CDR1 SGHVS, CDR2 FQNEAQ. The length of the CDR3 is 14 residues. Here the CDR3 DNA reads TGTGCCAGCAGCTTGGCGACAGGGCGAGAGACCCAGTACTTC. Its translation is CASSLATGRETQYF.

The chain couples TRBV28 to TRBJ2-1, with D maybe TRBD2 (6 bases). This CDR3 is built from 13 residues. The V end lost 6 bases, the J end lost 2 bases, and 8 bases lay between the germline ends. CDR1 and CDR2 (germline): MDHEN, SYDVKM. The CDR3 DNA reads TGTGCCAGCAGGGGAGGCGCCTACAATGAGCAGTTCTTC. It specifies CASRGGAYNEQFF.

The chain uses TRBV29-1 and TRBJ1-5; unclear D gene. Trimming shortened V by 6 bases and J by 0 bases, and 9 bases separated the two germline ends. Germline V lookup: CDR1 SQVTM, CDR2 ANQGSEA. This CDR3 has 13 amino acids. This chain's CDR3 is CSVMDSSNQPQHF. The DNA for the CDR3 is TGCAGCGTCATGGACTCTAGCAATCAGCCCCAGCATTTT.

This clone was observed a handful of times. The CDR3 is CASSHLEETQYF. CDR3 DNA: TGTGCCAGCAGCCACCTAGAGGAGACCCAGTACTTC. This chain joins TRBV7-8 and TRBJ2-5; D not certain. The CDR3 sequence is 12 residues long. Germline CDR1 is SGHVS and CDR2 is FQNEAQ. Trimming took off 5 bases at V and 5 bases at J, with 9 bases between the two ends.

The CDR3 nucleotides are TGTGCCAGCTCACCCGGGACAGGGGGCATGGATCAGCCCCAGCATTTT. Translated: CASSPGTGGMDQPQHF. The V gene is TRBV18, the J gene TRBJ1-5; 12 bases line up with TRBD1. The CDR3 covers 16 residues. Trimming took 3 bases from V and 5 from J; bases not matched to a gene: 5. CDR1 is KGHSH, CDR2 LQKENI, per germline.

The chain joins TRBV29-1 to TRBJ1-3; unclear D gene. V dropped 3 bases and J dropped 3 bases, with 9 bases sitting between them. The germline CDR1 and CDR2 sequences are SQVTM and ANQGSEA. The CDR3 is made up of 13 amino acids. The CDR3: CSVEGMYGNTIYF. CDR3 sequence (DNA): TGCAGCGTTGAGGGCATGTATGGAAACACCATATATTTT.

V is TRBV28 and J is TRBJ2-1; 10 bases are shared with TRBD2. The junction had 13 bases not matched to a gene; V was cut back by 5 bases and J by 9 bases. Germline CDR1 is MDHEN and CDR2 is SYDVKM. The CDR3 loop spans 16 amino acids. CDR3 protein: CASSATGTSAFPEQFF. In DNA, the CDR3 is TGTGCCAGCAGTGCTACCGGGACTAGCGCATTTCCTGAGCAGTTCTTC.